This T cell receptor (beta chain) was recorded in a study of response to subunit inactivated influenza vaccine. This clonotype showed up just a few times. The antigen remains unidentified. MiXCR was run by TCRdb on the RT-PCR reads, yielding one entry per CDR3 protein. The sample records approximately 530,000 distinct CDR3 sequences, 7.6% being singletons. This CDR3 has 13 residues. The V and J ends lost 7 bases and 3 bases respectively, with 9 bases between them. Germline V gene data show CDR1 as MNHEY and CDR2 as SVGEGT. Study results and caveats: The authors proposed limited new T cell recruitment per seasonal influenza vaccination.

The chain employs TRBV6-2 or TRBV6-3 and TRBJ2-2; D gene uncertain. The TCR comes from a man in his fifties or sixties who received an inactivated influenza vaccine. The source was PBMCs from blood, collected less than 30 months after vaccination. CDR3 amino acids: CASKLQHTGELFF. CDR3 nucleotides: TGTGCCAGCAAATTACAGCACACCGGGGAGCTGTTTTTT.